This TCR beta chain was observed in a study of T-cell reconstitution after alpha-beta-depleted transplantation in children. The authors prepared the TCRbeta library with unique molecular identifiers. TCRdb processed the PCR reads anew with MiXCR; each CDR3 protein has one entry. The repertoire holds some 500,000 distinct CDR3 sequences, with about a sixth as singletons. The germline V gene encodes CDR1 LGHDT and CDR2 YNNKEL (reference sequence). The CDR3 contains 19 residues. J was trimmed by 0 bases and V by 1 base; bases with no gene match: 11. Sequenced here: PBMCs from the stem cell graft donor, sampled from the stem cell graft. This sequence originates from a human donor who donated a stem cell graft to a child with acute lymphoblastic leukemia. V is TRBV3-1 and J is TRBJ2-2, with 7 bases fitting TRBD2. CDR3 residues: CASSQVRGAGLANTGELFF. The CDR3 DNA is TGTGCCAGCAGCCAAGTAAGAGGAGCGGGACTCGCGAACACCGGGGAGCTGTTTTTT. Looking up the rest from reference TRBV3-1 and TRBJ2-2 gives the full variable domain: DTAVSQTPKYLVTQMGNDKSIKCEQNLGHDTMYWYKQDSKKFLKIMFSYNNKELIINETVPNRFSPKSPDKAHLNLHINSLELGDSAVYFCASSQVRGAGLANTGELFFGEGSRLTVL.